This T cell receptor (beta chain) was observed in a study of blood T cell repertoires in COVID-19. The Seattle patients joined while their infection was active and were tracked longitudinally afterward. Original processing methods: How many nucleated cells were present was estimated from reference gene primer amplification. Sequencing was performed with immunoSEQ multiplex PCR; in TCRdb, only in-frame clones are kept and a portion is missing. The D gene and trimming were derived from the DNA, and the V and J assignments and clone size from that table. Counted here are approximately 330,000 clones, 90% occurring once; the ten biggest clones make up around 0.98%. The CDR3 loop spans 16 amino acids. V gave up 4 bases and J gave up 1 base; unmatched junction bases: 4. Germline V gene data show CDR1 as SGHRS and CDR2 as YFSETQ.

The specimen sequenced was peripheral blood. This clonotype was sampled from a woman aged 40 to 50 with COVID-19, enrolled during active disease. The chain employs TRBV5-1 and TRBJ2-3, with TRBD2 matching 12 bases. The CDR3 nucleotides read TGCGCCAGCAGCCCACTAGCGGGGGGAGGCACAGATACGCAGTATTTT. This translates into CASSPLAGGGTDTQYF. Full variable domain (rest looked up from reference TRBV5-1 and TRBJ2-3): KAGVTQTPRYLIKTRGQQVTLSCSPISGHRSVSWYQQTPGQGLQFLFEYFSETQRNKGNFPGRFSGRQFSNSRSEMNVSTLELGDSALYLCASSPLAGGGTDTQYFGPGTRLTVL.